The 15 T cell receptor beta chains given below trace back to one sample, sequenced in a study of blood T cell repertoires in COVID-19. Method: immunoSEQ multiplex PCR; TCRdb's copy keeps in-frame clones and lacks some. The sample contains hundreds of thousands of clones, more than 75% of which appear only once. Sequenced material: PBMCs or T cells enriched from blood (not recorded which). Source of these receptors: a man in his sixties who had recovered from COVID-19.

This chain connects TRBV27 to TRBJ1-2; 7 bases are shared with TRBD1. Germline CDR1 is MNHEY and CDR2 is SMNVEV (reference sequence). V trimming: 5 bases; J trimming: 4 bases; junction bases outside the gene matches: 7. The CDR3 is made up of 14 amino acids. The CDR3 DNA follows: TGTGCCAGCAGTAGTAACAGGGGAGCCTATGGCTACACCTTC. Amino acid sequence: CASSSNRGAYGYTF.

This chain links TRBV7-9 with TRBJ2-3; possible D gene TRBD2, 6 bases. The germline V gene encodes CDR1 SEHNR and CDR2 FQNEAQ (reference sequence). V lost 1 base to trimming and J lost 8 bases, with 13 bases between them. The CDR3 has 14 residues. The CDR3 DNA reads as TGTGCCAGCAGCTTAGATGCGCGGAGGGGTACGCAGTATTTT. Protein: CASSLDARRGTQYF.

This chain joins TRBV20-1 and TRBJ2-3, with D tentatively TRBD2 (7 bases). CDR1 is DFQATT and CDR2 is SNEGSKA in the germline V gene (reference sequence). V lost 3 bases and J 0 bases, leaving 19 bases between the germline ends. This CDR3 is built from 17 residues. CDR3 nucleotides: TGCAGTGCTAGTTTGGGGGGGGCCCCTCTAAGCACAGATACGCAGTATTTT. Amino acid sequence: CSASLGGAPLSTDTQYF.

The genes are TRBV6-1 and TRBJ1-5; D gene ambiguous. CDR3 length: 15 residues. Germline values: CDR1 MNHNS, CDR2 SASEGT. Between the trimmed V and J ends, which lost 2 bases and 3 bases, there was a span of 11 bases. CDR3 in DNA: TGTGCCAGCAGTGAATACGGGGAGAACAATCAGCCCCAGCATTTT. This gives the protein CASSEYGENNQPQHF.

This chain uses TRBV4-2 with TRBJ1-5, with D maybe TRBD1 (6 bases). Trimming took off 0 bases at V and 2 bases at J, with 14 bases between the two ends. The CDR3 extends over 17 amino acids. Germline CDR1 LGHNA, CDR2 YNFKEQ. The CDR3 reads CASSQEVGAGRNQPQHF. As DNA, the CDR3 is TGTGCCAGCAGCCAAGAGGTGGGGGCCGGGCGCAATCAGCCCCAGCATTTT.

This chain links TRBV18 with TRBJ1-2; 7 bases fit TRBD1. With V trimmed by 3 bases and J by 0 bases, 7 bases remained unmatched. There are 16 residues in the CDR3. Germline V gives CDR1 KGHSH, CDR2 LQKENI. As DNA, the CDR3 is TGTGCCAGCTCACCGATGACAGGGAGCTCTAACTATGGCTACACCTTC. Amino acids: CASSPMTGSSNYGYTF.

This clone was counted only a few times. The J gene is TRBJ2-7, the V gene TRBV7-8, with TRBD2 identical over 12 bases. Trimming at V came to 4 bases and at J to 6 bases, leaving 7 bases not matched to a gene. CDR1 SGHVS and CDR2 FQNEAQ come from the germline V gene. CDR3 length: 15 amino acids. The CDR3 region is CASSSRLAGVLEQYF. CDR3 bases: TGTGCCAGCAGCTCTCGACTAGCGGGAGTGCTCGAGCAGTACTTC. Complete variable domain (other parts from reference TRBV7-8 and TRBJ2-7): GAGVSQSPRYKVAKRGQDVALRCDPISGHVSLFWYQQALGQGPEFLTYFQNEAQLDKSGLPSDRFFAERPEGSVSTLKIQRTQQEDSAVYLCASSSRLAGVLEQYFGPGTRLTVT.

The chain carries TRBV6-1 and TRBJ1-4, with 8 nucleotides matching TRBD1. The CDR3 has 15 amino acids. The junction had 7 bases not matched to a gene; V was cut back by 3 bases and J by 7 bases. Germline assignment: CDR1 MNHNS and CDR2 SASEGT. CDR3 region: CASSDQTGGSEKLFF. The CDR3 coding sequence is TGTGCCAGCAGTGACCAAACAGGGGGGAGTGAAAAACTGTTTTTT.

This clone was detected ten times or more. The chain is built from TRBV2 and TRBJ1-2; 8 bases align to TRBD1. Germline CDR1 reads SNHLY; CDR2 reads FYNNEI. The CDR3 length is 14 residues. With V trimmed by 8 bases and J by 6 bases, 11 bases remained unmatched. The CDR3 loop reads CASCRTGRIDGYTF. CDR3 coding DNA: TGTGCCAGCTGTCGGACAGGGAGGATTGATGGCTACACCTTC.

The V gene is TRBV6-5, the J gene TRBJ2-7; TRBD1 matches 11 bases. The V segment lost 8 bases and the J segment 2 bases; nucleotides outside the gene matches: 2. CDR1 is MNHEY and CDR2 is SVGAGI in the germline V gene. The CDR3 contains 13 residues. The CDR3 sequence is CASRTGGAYEQYF. As DNA, the CDR3 is TGTGCCAGCCGGACAGGGGGCGCCTACGAGCAGTACTTC.

V gene TRBV27 combines with J gene TRBJ1-1; TRBD1 matches 7 bases. With 5 bases clipped from V and 0 bases from J, the junction kept 6 bases outside the gene matches. Germline CDR1 and CDR2: MNHEY and SMNVEV (reference sequence). The length of the CDR3 is 15 residues. This chain's CDR3 is CASSDTDRLNTEAFF. CDR3 DNA sequence: TGTGCCAGCAGTGATACGGACAGGTTGAACACTGAAGCTTTCTTT.

The J gene is TRBJ2-5, the V gene TRBV24-1; possible D gene TRBD1, 5 bases. The CDR3 is 12 residues long. Germline CDR1 reads KGHDR; CDR2 reads SFDVKD. V was shortened by 7 bases and J by 13 bases, with 18 bases between the two germline ends. CDR3 coding DNA: TGTGCCACCAGAGCCGACGTTGGACACGTGTACTTC. Its protein is CATRADVGHVYF.

The chain recombines TRBV7-2 with TRBJ1-4; TRBD1 agrees at 7 bases. Germline-derived CDR1 and CDR2 are SGHTA and FQGNSA. The CDR3 spans 16 residues. Trimming removed 1 base from V and 8 bases from J; junction bases left unmatched: 10. CDR3 nucleotides: TGTGCCAGCAGCTTAGTTGGCAGGGGGTATTACGAAAAACTGTTTTTT. Its protein is CASSLVGRGYYEKLFF.

The chain uses TRBV19 and TRBJ2-7; 11 bases agree with TRBD2. CDR3 size: 17 residues. V was pared by 5 bases and J by 0 bases, with 9 bases of the junction left unmatched. Germline V gives CDR1 LNHDA, CDR2 SQIVND (reference sequence). The CDR3 protein is CASSLGGLAASSYEQYF. The DNA of the CDR3 is TGTGCCAGTAGTTTGGGGGGACTAGCGGCTAGCTCCTACGAGCAGTACTTC. The whole variable domain, remainder taken from reference TRBV19 and TRBJ2-7, is DGGITQSPKYLFRKEGQNVTLSCEQNLNHDAMYWYRQDPGQGLRLIYYSQIVNDFQKGDIAEGYSVSREKKESFPLTVTSAQKNPTAFYLCASSLGGLAASSYEQYFGPGTRLTVT.

V and J are TRBV7-2 and TRBJ2-7, with D perhaps TRBD1 (5 bases). This CDR3 has 13 amino acids. The V end lost 5 bases, the J end lost 2 bases, and 10 bases lay between the germline ends. Germline V gene sequence: CDR1 SGHTA, CDR2 FQGNSA. The CDR3 loop is CASSLGQPYEQYF. The CDR3 DNA reads TGTGCCAGCAGCCTCGGACAACCCTACGAGCAGTACTTC.